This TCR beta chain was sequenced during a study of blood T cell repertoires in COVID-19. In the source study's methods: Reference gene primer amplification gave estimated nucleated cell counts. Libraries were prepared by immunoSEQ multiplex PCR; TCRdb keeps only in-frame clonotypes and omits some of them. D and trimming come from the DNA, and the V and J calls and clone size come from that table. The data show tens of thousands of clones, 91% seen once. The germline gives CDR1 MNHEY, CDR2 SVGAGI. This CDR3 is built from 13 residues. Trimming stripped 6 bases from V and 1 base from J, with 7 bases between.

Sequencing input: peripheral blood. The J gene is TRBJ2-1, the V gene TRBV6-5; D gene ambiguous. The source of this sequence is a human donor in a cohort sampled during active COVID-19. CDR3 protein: CASSPGSYNEQFF. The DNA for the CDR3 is TGTGCCAGCAGCCCCGGGTCCTACAATGAGCAGTTCTTC.